This T cell receptor beta chain was captured in a study of T cells after yellow fever vaccination. Turning to the study itself: Preparation used SMART-Seq v4 Ultra Low Input for the low-cell-number fractions.

CDR1 is WNHNN and CDR2 is SYGVQD in the germline V gene (reference sequence). This CDR3 has 12 residues. This clonotype was observed a handful of times. Its antigen is not identified. By 5'RACE template switching, TCR cDNA was produced, with a universal primer site and UMIs added in the process. TCRdb re-called the 5' RACE reads with MiXCR, one entry per CDR3 protein. The table has approximately 550,000 distinct CDR3 sequences, 13% seen once. Study findings and constraints: Any FACS-sorted repertoire could hold abundant clonotypes that contaminate it from the bulk population. CD4 and CD8 compartments shared a small share of clonotypes, likely from convergent recombination.

The chain couples TRBV10-1 to TRBJ2-1; 7 bases fit TRBD2. The TCR originated in a man under 40 who received the YFV17D yellow fever vaccine. The source was PBMCs, collected on the day of the yellow fever booster vaccination. The CDR3 nucleotides are TGCGCGACTAGCCGCTCCTACAATGAGCAGTTCTTC. Its translation: CATSRSYNEQFF.